This T cell receptor beta chain was sequenced during a study of somatic mutations in cytotoxic T cells in rheumatoid arthritis. As for the study in general: In some cases, T-cell populations stained with V beta antibodies were flow-sorted at nearly 100% purity, and these included V beta1+ cells sequenced for TCRB.

Study-wide findings and caveats: The slightly lower representation of TRBV07 among rheumatoid arthritis patients did not undergo correction for multiple comparisons.

The protocol was immunoSEQ multiplex PCR, while the TCRdb copy is restricted to in-frame clones and leaves out a portion. The sample has about 20,000 clones; around 84% are singletons. In regard to this clone: No antigen is known for it.

The germline CDR1 and CDR2 sequences are MNHEY and SMNVEV (reference sequence). This CDR3 is 15 amino acids long. The ends were cut back, 5 bases at V and 6 bases at J, with 19 bases in the middle. This TCR was sampled from a woman between 50 and 59 years old in good health. The chain combines TRBV27 with TRBJ1-1; D is undetermined. The sequenced material came from CD8+ T cells sorted from blood. CDR3 in DNA: TGTGCCAGCAGTCCGGGGTCGTACGTTCTAGCTGAAGCTTTCTTT. Translating it yields CASSPGSYVLAEAFF.